This T cell receptor (beta chain) was captured by sequencing in a study of shared clonotypes between healthy human individuals. Study-wide background: Each donor contributed plates that comprised three CD4 naive, three CD4 memory, two CD8 naive and one CD8 memory. Findings of the study overall: An anticipated effect of sequencing depth on clonotype sharing among donors was recognized.

The CDR3 consists of 16 residues. Unmatched junction bases numbered 4, after V lost 1 base and J lost 5 bases. Germline CDR1 and CDR2: SGHAT and FQNNGV. Naivety among CD8 cells was defined by CD45RO negativity and positive CCR7 selection, thereby excluding terminally differentiated effector memory CD45RA+ cells. Comment on this clone: Its antigen is not identified.

In the source study's methods: Junction-only immunoSEQ sequences carried no quality scores, so filtering differed. TCRdb's copy holds only in-frame clones and misses some; the assay was immunoSEQ multiplex PCR. V, J and clone size are taken as reported in that table, and D and trimming were inferred from the DNA itself. The table lists about 600,000 clones, more than 95% of them singletons. The sample taken for sequencing was naive CD8+ T cells sorted from blood. The chain joins TRBV11-2 to TRBJ2-3; TRBD2 matches 12 bases. The receptor comes from a young man in good health. The CDR3 sequence is CASSLGLAGAVDTQYF. The DNA of the CDR3 is TGTGCCAGCAGCTTAGGACTAGCGGGAGCTGTAGATACGCAGTATTTT.